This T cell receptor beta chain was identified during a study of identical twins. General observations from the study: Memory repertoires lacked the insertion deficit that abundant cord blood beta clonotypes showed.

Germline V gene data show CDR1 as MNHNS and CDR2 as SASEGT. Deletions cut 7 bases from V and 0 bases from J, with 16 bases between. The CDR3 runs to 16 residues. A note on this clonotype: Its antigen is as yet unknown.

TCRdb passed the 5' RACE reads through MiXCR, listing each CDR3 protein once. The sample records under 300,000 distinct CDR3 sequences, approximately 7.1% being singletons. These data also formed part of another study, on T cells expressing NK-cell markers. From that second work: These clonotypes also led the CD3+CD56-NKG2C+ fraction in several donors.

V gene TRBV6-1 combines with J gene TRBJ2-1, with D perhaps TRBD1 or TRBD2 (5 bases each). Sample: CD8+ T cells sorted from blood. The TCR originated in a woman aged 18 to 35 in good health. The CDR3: CASTSGRLSSYNEQFF. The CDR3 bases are TGTGCCAGCACCTCGGGGCGGTTAAGCTCCTACAATGAGCAGTTCTTC.